This entry concerns a single T cell receptor beta chain. The record originates from a study of shared clonotypes between healthy human individuals. Study in general: The donor group consisted of a couple of women and three men, aged 18 to 49. CD4 naive and memory got three plates each, CD8 naive two, CD8 memory one.

Donation came from healthy HIV-negative adults that had no recent acute infections or vaccinations. This CDR3 is 19 amino acids long. Trimming took 6 bases from V and 0 from J; bases not matched to a gene: 11. CDR1 is SGHTA and CDR2 is FQGNSA in the germline V gene. Clones were sequenced by immunoSEQ multiplex PCR, and TCRdb holds only the in-frame ones, with some missing. The sample holds some 2,500,000 clones; approximately 90% are singletons and the top ten take 0.37%. The source material was naive CD4+ T cells from PBMCs. The subset was: CD45RA+ positively selected. The chain links TRBV7-2 to TRBJ2-1, with 13 positions matching TRBD2. The clonotype was recovered from a young man in good health. Some clones in this sample may be carry-over from other donors' samples. CDR3 sequence: CASRPRTSGGQSSYNEQFF. In nucleotides, the CDR3 is TGTGCCAGCAGACCGCGGACTAGCGGGGGACAAAGCTCCTACAATGAGCAGTTCTTC.